The 18 T cell receptor beta chains listed next were all sequenced from one sample in a study of Graves' ophthalmopathy and Graves' hyperthyroidism. Investigators amplified TCR beta CDR3 regions from RNA transcripts. HTBI primers served in a first-round RT-PCR, which a second-round multiplex PCR followed. TCRdb reprocessed the multiplex PCR reads via MiXCR and lists one record per CDR3 protein. Of some 160,000 distinct CDR3 sequences in the sample, 30% to 45% were seen once. Sequences were obtained from peripheral blood. Receptors were obtained from a man aged 30 to 39 with Graves' ophthalmopathy.

This clonotype was seen many times. The genes are TRBV6-1 and TRBJ2-5; D gene unclear. This CDR3 region has 10 residues. Germline lookup yields CDR1 MNHNS and CDR2 SASEGT. Trimming cost V 5 bases and J 6 bases, with 4 bases left between them. CDR3 nucleotides: TGTGCCAGCAGTTATAAGACCCAGTACTTC. Translated: CASSYKTQYF.

The table lists this clonotype with many counts. The chain joins TRBV11-2 to TRBJ1-1, with TRBD1 matching over 8 bases. This CDR3 comprises 14 residues. Trimming took 2 bases from V and 11 from J; bases not matched to a gene: 10. In germline, CDR1 is SGHAT, CDR2 FQNNGV. CDR3 in amino acids: CASSLTGGVMYAFF. CDR3 in DNA: TGTGCCAGCAGCTTAACAGGGGGGGTAATGTATGCTTTCTTT.

Ten or more counts support this clonotype. The genes are TRBV30 and TRBJ1-3; D is uncertain. In germline, CDR1 is GTSNPN, CDR2 SVGIG (reference sequence). CDR3 size: 19 residues. V lost 1 base and J lost 0, with 22 bases in between. CDR3 residues: CAWSATRGTTRSSGNTIYF. The CDR3 coding sequence is TGTGCCTGGAGTGCAACCCGGGGTACCACGAGGAGCTCTGGAAACACCATATATTTT.

This clonotype came up many times. V gene TRBV5-1 combines with J gene TRBJ2-7, with D possibly being TRBD1 (5 bases). The germline V and J ends were trimmed by 5 bases and 3 bases, with 18 bases remaining between them. Germline V gene lookup returns CDR1 SGHRS and CDR2 YFSETQ. The CDR3 has 15 residues. CDR3 protein: CASSHLGKGIYEQYF. The DNA of the CDR3 is TGCGCCAGCAGTCATTTAGGGAAGGGGATCTACGAGCAGTACTTC.

This clonotype was counted many times. This sequence joins TRBV11-2 and TRBJ2-7; 8 nucleotides line up with TRBD1. CDR3 size: 16 residues. Germline trimming cut 1 base from V and 0 bases from J; bases unmatched to any gene: 5. Germline V gives CDR1 SGHAT, CDR2 FQNNGV. The CDR3 nucleotides read TGTGCCAGCAGCTTAGGGTTGGGGACAGGCTCCTACGAGCAGTACTTC. Translated: CASSLGLGTGSYEQYF.

The chain recombines TRBV6-1 with TRBJ2-7, with D unclear. CDR1 is MNHNS and CDR2 is SASEGT in the germline V gene. CDR3 length equals 13 residues. Trimming shortened V by 4 bases and J by 0 bases, and 7 bases separated the two germline ends. The CDR3 DNA reads as TGTGCCAGCAGTGGGGGAAACTCCTACGAGCAGTACTTC. Its translation: CASSGGNSYEQYF.

This clonotype has at least ten counts. One end of the junction is discordant with germline, which a read error may explain. This sequence joins TRBV28 and TRBJ1-2; D call uncertain. This CDR3 region has 12 residues. Per germline, CDR1 MDHEN and CDR2 SYDVKM. The CDR3 region is CASSFGNYGCTF. DNA for the CDR3: TGTGCCAGCAGTTTTGGAAACTATGGCTGCACCTTC.

The V and J genes are TRBV12-3 or TRBV12-4 and TRBJ1-1; D not certain. This CDR3 region has 10 residues. Between the trimmed V and J ends, which lost 2 bases and 10 bases, there was a span of 5 bases. The CDR3 sequence: CASSLTRAFF. Written as DNA, the CDR3 is TGTGCCAGCAGTTTAACCCGAGCTTTCTTT.

The chain is built from TRBV12-3 or TRBV12-4 and TRBJ2-5, with TRBD2 matching over 8 bases. CDR3 size: 17 residues. The V segment lost 5 bases and the J segment 0 bases; nucleotides outside the gene matches: 11. The CDR3 sequence is CASSGTRDTRYQETQYF. As DNA, the CDR3 is TGTGCCAGCAGTGGGACTAGGGACACGCGGTACCAAGAGACCCAGTACTTC.

This clonotype has at least ten counts. The chain is built from TRBV11-2 and TRBJ1-3, with a possible D match to TRBD1 (6 bases). V lost 4 bases to trimming and J lost 0 bases, with 19 bases between them. This CDR3 comprises 18 residues. Germline V gives CDR1 SGHAT, CDR2 FQNNGV. CDR3 sequence: CASSSNQARTASGNTIYF. CDR3 nucleotides: TGTGCCAGCAGCTCGAACCAAGCTAGGACAGCCTCTGGAAACACCATATATTTT.

V gene TRBV13 combines with J gene TRBJ2-5; 9 bases line up with TRBD1. The J call is in doubt because the DNA end fits TRBJ2-7 better. Germline CDR1 is PRHDT and CDR2 is FYEKMQ (reference sequence). The CDR3 consists of 15 residues. CDR3 DNA sequence: TGTGCCAGCAGCCCTAGGGGACAGGGCTCCTACGAGCAGTACTTC. Protein sequence: CASSPRGQGSYEQYF.

This chain connects TRBV12-3 or TRBV12-4 to TRBJ2-7, with D hard to call. The CDR3 has 17 amino acids. The V gene lost 5 bases and the J gene lost 0 bases, with 20 bases spanning the gap. The chain's CDR3 is CASSLPGVAQSSYEQYF. The CDR3 region has the DNA TGTGCCAGCAGTCTCCCTGGGGTAGCTCAAAGCTCCTACGAGCAGTACTTC.

V and J are TRBV12-3 or TRBV12-4 and TRBJ2-2, with TRBD2 identical over 8 bases. The V segment lost 6 bases and the J segment 5 bases; nucleotides outside the gene matches: 5. This CDR3 has 14 residues. Written as DNA, the CDR3 is TGTGCCAGCAGCCCCGGGACTAGTACCGGGGAGCTGTTTTTT. It yields the protein CASSPGTSTGELFF.

This clonotype appeared many times. The chain has TRBV12-3 or TRBV12-4 and TRBJ1-5; no firm D call. Trimming left V 6 bases short and J 1 base short, with 10 bases between. The CDR3 runs 14 residues. The CDR3 DNA sequence: TGTGCCAGCAGCCGGGGATTGAGCAATCAGCCCCAGCATTTT. Its translation: CASSRGLSNQPQHF.

A few counts support this clonotype. The rearrangement links TRBV25-1 to TRBJ1-6, with no clear D. The germline V gene has CDR1 MGHDK and CDR2 SYGVNS. V was trimmed by 3 bases and J by 7 bases, leaving 7 bases between them. The CDR3 spans 13 residues. The CDR3 spells CASSEARNSPLHF. In nucleotides, the CDR3 is TGTGCCAGCAGTGAGGCTAGGAATTCACCCCTCCACTTT.

V usage is TRBV12-3 or TRBV12-4 and J usage is TRBJ1-1, with a weak D call TRBD1 (5 bases). CDR3 length equals 14 residues. Deletions cut 4 bases from V and 2 bases from J, with 11 bases between. The CDR3: CASSSPGTNTEAFF. The DNA of the CDR3 is TGTGCCAGCAGTTCACCCGGGACCAACACTGAAGCTTTCTTT.

This sequence joins TRBV7-2 and TRBJ2-7, with D perhaps TRBD2 (5 bases). Germline CDR1 is SGHTA and CDR2 is FQGNSA. V was clipped by 5 bases and J by 9 bases, with 11 bases between them. This CDR3 has 11 amino acids. The CDR3 loop reads CASSLSSGQYF. The CDR3 DNA is TGTGCCAGCAGCCTATCGAGCGGGCAGTACTTC.

This clonotype has just one count. The chain recombines TRBV6-5 with TRBJ2-7; a possible D gene is TRBD2 (6 bases). This CDR3 spans 13 amino acids. CDR1 is MNHEY, CDR2 SVGAGI, per germline. The V end lost 4 bases, the J end lost 7 bases, and 14 bases lay between the germline ends. CDR3 DNA: TGTGCCAGCAGTTCTGGGACTCCGGGGGAGCAGTACTTC. Translating gives CASSSGTPGEQYF.